This is a list of T cell receptor beta chains from one sample in a study of shared clonotypes between healthy human individuals. Only in-frame clones appear in the TCRdb table, and some are missing; sequencing was by immunoSEQ multiplex PCR. The profile shows 2 million to 2.5 million clones, about 95% of them singletons. The material sequenced was naive CD4+ T cells sorted from blood. Source of these receptors: a young man in good health. Both conserved end residues are part of each CDR3. D genes are given only for firm matches. Rows give clone size only sometimes, using once, few, many, or a class for an expanded clone.

>-|TRBJ2-4|TRBV28|TRBD2|17
CATKTSGGTLAKNIQYF
TGTGCCACCAAGACTAGCGGGGGAACATTAGCCAAAAACATTCAGTACTTC
>-|TRBJ2-1|TRBV5-1|TRBD2|14
CASSRIAGGPEQFF
TGCGCCAGCAGCAGGATAGCGGGGGGGCCTGAGCAGTTCTTC
>-|TRBJ1-5|TRBV30|-|12
CAWSRTNQPQHF
TGTGCCTGGAGTCGGACGAATCAGCCCCAGCATTTT
>-|TRBJ1-4|TRBV30|-|13
CAFDIRHNEKLFF
TGTGCCTTTGATATACGCCATAATGAAAAACTGTTTTTT
>many|TRBJ2-3|TRBV20-1|-|10
CSAGTDTQYF
TGCAGTGCAGGGACAGATACGCAGTATTTT
>-|TRBJ2-3|TRBV15|-|13
CATQRGSTDTQYF
TGTGCCACCCAAAGGGGAAGCACAGATACGCAGTATTTT
>-|TRBJ2-5|TRBV10-3|-|14
CAISAGGIRETQYF
TGTGCCATCAGTGCCGGGGGTATAAGAGAGACCCAGTACTTC
>-|TRBJ2-7|TRBV18|TRBD2|15
CASSPGLAGEGEQYF
TGTGCCAGCTCACCGGGACTAGCGGGAGAGGGCGAGCAGTACTTC
>-|TRBJ2-3|TRBV30|-|15
CAWSVGLASTDTQYF
TGTGCCTGGAGTGTTGGACTGGCGAGCACAGATACGCAGTATTTT
>-|TRBJ2-6|TRBV4-3|-|13
CASSQERANVLTF
TGCGCCAGCAGCCAAGAACGGGCCAACGTCCTGACTTTC
>-|TRBJ1-6|TRBV7-9|-|17
CASSLALAGGQNSPLHF
TGTGCCAGCAGCTTAGCGCTGGCAGGAGGGCAAAATTCACCCCTCCACTTT
>-|TRBJ2-1|TRBV7-2|-|17
CASSPRRGSSSYNEQFF
TGTGCCAGCAGCCCCCGACGGGGGTCGAGCTCCTACAATGAGCAGTTCTTC
>-|TRBJ2-6|TRBV5-1|-|12
CATKSAANVLTF
TGCGCCACCAAGTCTGCGGCCAACGTCCTGACTTTC
>-|TRBJ2-4|TRBV28|-|15
CASSSPGGAKNIQYF
TGTGCCAGCAGTTCTCCTGGGGGGGCCAAAAACATTCAGTACTTC
>-|TRBJ2-5|TRBV4-3|TRBD2|16
CASSPTSGGGPEAQYF
TGCGCCAGCAGCCCAACGTCCGGGGGGGGTCCTGAGGCCCAGTACTTC
>-|TRBJ1-1|TRBV14|-|15
CASSQEWGLNTEAFF
TGTGCCAGCAGCCAAGAGTGGGGGTTGAACACTGAAGCTTTCTTT
>-|TRBJ2-2|TRBV2|-|12
CASSTGTGELFF
TGTGCCAGCAGTACAGGGACCGGGGAGCTGTTTTTT
>-|TRBJ2-2|TRBV7-2|-|14
CASSLFQDTGELFF
TGTGCCAGCAGCTTATTCCAGGACACCGGGGAGCTGTTTTTT
>-|TRBJ2-1|TRBV18|TRBD2|15
CASSPGLVVGNEQFF
TGTGCCAGCTCACCGGGACTAGTGGTCGGCAATGAGCAGTTCTTC
>-|TRBJ1-4|TRBV7-9|TRBD1|17
CASSPGGRGVTNEKLFF
TGTGCCAGCAGCCCAGGTGGCAGGGGGGTGACTAATGAAAAACTGTTTTTT
>-|TRBJ2-1|TRBV6-1|-|14
CASSEDLGLSEQFF
TGTGCCAGCAGTGAAGACCTAGGGTTGAGTGAGCAGTTCTTC
>-|TRBJ1-6|TRBV18|-|14
CASSPTGGGSPLHF
TGTGCCAGCTCACCGACTGGGGGAGGTTCACCCCTCCACTTT
>-|TRBJ1-5|TRBV2|-|17
CASSDSLRVFGNQPQHF
TGTGCCAGCAGTGACAGTCTCCGCGTTTTCGGCAATCAGCCCCAGCATTTT
>-|TRBJ2-7|TRBV18|TRBD1|16
CASSPTQGFPSYEQYF
TGTGCCAGCTCACCAACACAGGGGTTCCCATCCTACGAGCAGTACTTC
>-|TRBJ1-2|TRBV15|-|13
CATGRTENYGYTF
TGTGCCACAGGACGGACGGAGAACTATGGCTACACCTTC
>-|TRBJ2-1|TRBV27|TRBD2|16
CASTPLPGTNYNEQFF
TGTGCCAGCACCCCCCTCCCCGGGACTAACTACAATGAGCAGTTCTTC
>-|TRBJ2-1|TRBV6-5|-|11
CASSQSNEQFF
TGTGCCAGCAGTCAATCAAATGAGCAGTTCTTC
>-|TRBJ2-1|TRBV27|TRBD2|16
CASSLSGLALYNEQFF
TGTGCCAGCAGTTTATCCGGACTAGCCCTCTACAATGAGCAGTTCTTC
>-|TRBJ2-6|TRBV2|TRBD1|16
CASSTGQGAGANVLTF
TGTGCCAGCAGTACGGGACAGGGGGCTGGGGCCAACGTCCTGACTTTC
>-|TRBJ1-4|TRBV7-9|-|16
CASSLAIGNPNEKLFF
TGTGCCAGCAGCTTAGCTATCGGGAATCCTAATGAAAAACTGTTTTTT
>-|TRBJ1-4|TRBV21-1|-|16
CASSKAQDERNEKLFF
TGTGCCAGCAGCAAAGCCCAGGACGAGAGAAATGAAAAACTGTTTTTT
>-|TRBJ2-5|TRBV11-2|-|15
CASSLGDRTQETQYF
TGTGCCAGCAGCTTGGGCGACAGGACCCAAGAGACCCAGTACTTC
>-|TRBJ1-4|TRBV5-1|-|16
CASSPGGSATNEKLFF
TGCGCCAGCAGCCCCGGCGGGAGCGCAACTAATGAAAAACTGTTTTTT
>-|TRBJ1-3|TRBV2|TRBD1|15
CASIDGQVGGNTIYF
TGTGCCAGCATCGATGGACAGGTCGGGGGGAACACCATATATTTT
>-|TRBJ2-7|TRBV5-4|TRBD1|14
CASSKTGGKGEQYF
TGTGCCAGCAGCAAAACAGGGGGCAAGGGAGAGCAGTACTTC
>-|TRBJ2-5|TRBV5-4|-|15
CASSLSGGLQETQYF
TGTGCCAGCAGCTTGTCCGGCGGACTCCAAGAGACCCAGTACTTC
>-|TRBJ2-7|TRBV4-3|-|15
CASSQSRDVAYEQYF
TGCGCCAGCAGCCAATCCCGGGACGTAGCCTACGAGCAGTACTTC
>-|TRBJ2-4|TRBV19|-|13
CASSMDSKNIQYF
TGTGCCAGTAGTATGGACAGCAAAAACATTCAGTACTTC
>-|TRBJ1-5|TRBV10-2|-|12
CAGGATGQPQHF
TGCGCCGGGGGAGCGACGGGACAGCCCCAGCATTTT
>once|TRBJ2-2|TRBV10-3|TRBD1|14
CATRTGTNTGELFF
TGTGCCACAAGGACAGGAACGAACACCGGGGAGCTGTTTTTT
>-|TRBJ2-1|TRBV7-9|TRBD2|15
CASTLTGGSYNEQFF
TGTGCCAGCACCCTTACGGGAGGTTCCTACAATGAGCAGTTCTTC
>-|TRBJ2-3|TRBV25-1|-|11
CASSPQSTQYF
TGTGCCAGCAGCCCCCAATCTACGCAGTATTTT
>-|TRBJ2-7|TRBV18|-|13
CASSADRSYEQYF
TGTGCCAGCTCGGCGGACAGAAGCTACGAGCAGTACTTC
>-|TRBJ2-1|TRBV5-1|-|15
CASSLVDNVYNEQFF
TGCGCCAGCAGCTTGGTGGACAACGTATACAATGAGCAGTTCTTC
>-|TRBJ1-3|TRBV7-2|-|15
CASSTKRDLLNTIYF
TGTGCCAGCAGCACAAAACGGGACCTCCTAAACACCATATATTTT
>-|TRBJ2-3|TRBV5-4|TRBD2|16
CASSSKREGLKDTQYF
TGTGCCAGCAGCTCGAAGCGGGAGGGGTTGAAAGATACGCAGTATTTT
>once|TRBJ1-2|TRBV6-1|-|15
CASSEAPGGVRGYTF
TGTGCCAGCAGTGAAGCGCCAGGAGGGGTTCGAGGCTACACCTTC
>-|TRBJ1-5|TRBV28|-|15
CASSPLQVSNQPQHF
TGTGCCAGCAGTCCCCTCCAGGTTAGCAATCAGCCCCAGCATTTT